This is a list of T cell receptor beta chains from one sample in a study of blood T cell repertoires in COVID-19. TCRdb's copy holds only in-frame clones and misses some; the assay was immunoSEQ multiplex PCR. The sample includes about 200,000 clones, 80% to 85% seen only once; the top ten take 7% to 9%. Material for sequencing was PBMCs or T cells enriched from blood (not recorded which). All receptors come from a man aged 35 to 55 who had recovered from COVID-19. The CDR3 runs from the conserved cysteine through the conserved F or W. The D gene is left open where the match is weak. Size is stated for part of the rows, as once, few or many counts, or as a class when the clone is expanded.

d_call clone_size j_call v_call cdr3_aa cdr3_nt
. . TRBJ1-2 TRBV27 CASSLSAQSSRNYGYTF TGTGCCAGCAGTTTATCGGCACAATCGTCAAGAAACTATGGCTACACCTTC
. . TRBJ2-2 TRBV11-1 CASSPRATGELFF TGTGCCAGCAGCCCGAGGGCTACCGGGGAGCTGTTTTTT
TRBD1 . TRBJ2-7 TRBV5-6 CASSLPGQLYEQYF TGTGCCAGCAGCTTACCGGGACAGCTCTACGAGCAGTACTTC
TRBD1 . TRBJ2-1 TRBV5-1 CASSAGTGQTPFF TGCGCCAGCAGCGCAGGGACAGGGCAGACTCCGTTCTTC
TRBD1 . TRBJ2-2 TRBV24-1 CATSDTGTGNTGELFF TGTGCCACCAGTGACACCGGGACAGGAAACACCGGGGAGCTGTTTTTT
. . TRBJ2-1 TRBV3-1/TRBV3-2 CASSSTGTINPYNEQFF TGTGCCAGCAGCTCCACCGGGACAATCAACCCGTACAATGAGCAGTTCTTC
TRBD1 . TRBJ1-5 TRBV6-5 CASSRQGVGNQPQHF TGTGCCAGCAGTCGACAGGGAGTCGGCAATCAGCCCCAGCATTTT
TRBD2 few TRBJ2-1 TRBV13 CASSLGTSGAYNEQFF TGTGCCAGCAGCTTGGGGACTAGCGGGGCCTACAATGAGCAGTTCTTC
TRBD1 . TRBJ1-2 TRBV19 CASSHVSQGNYGYTF TGTGCCAGTAGTCACGTCTCACAGGGGAACTATGGCTACACCTTC
. . TRBJ1-1 TRBV27 CASSLSAGVTEAFF TGTGCCAGCAGTTTATCGGCAGGGGTCACTGAAGCTTTCTTT
. few TRBJ1-5 TRBV2 CASSATKWSNQPQHF TGTGCCAGCAGTGCGACTAAGTGGAGCAATCAGCCCCAGCATTTT
. . TRBJ2-2 TRBV2 CASSDLGARSTGELFF TGTGCCAGCAGTGATTTGGGGGCGCGGAGCACCGGGGAGCTGTTTTTT
. . TRBJ2-7 TRBV6-2/TRBV6-3 CASSSDTVPSYEQYF TGTGCCAGCAGTTCAGATACAGTTCCCTCCTACGAGCAGTACTTC
TRBD1 once TRBJ1-1 TRBV30 CAWSRDRDTEAFF TGTGCCTGGAGCCGGGACAGGGACACTGAAGCTTTCTTT
TRBD1 . TRBJ2-7 TRBV28 CASSPTDRAREQYF TGTGCCAGCAGTCCGACGGACAGGGCGAGGGAGCAGTACTTC
TRBD1 once TRBJ1-1 TRBV5-1 CASSPDRGDTEAFF TGCGCCAGCAGCCCGGACAGGGGAGACACTGAAGCTTTCTTT
TRBD1 few TRBJ1-6 TRBV7-3 CASSGTGGSPLHF TGTGCCAGCAGCGGGACAGGGGGTTCACCCCTCCACTTT
. . TRBJ1-5 TRBV24-1 CATARNSNQPQHF TGTGCCACAGCGCGCAATAGCAATCAGCCCCAGCATTTT
TRBD1 . TRBJ2-1 TRBV7-9 CASSFDRGSGEQFF TGTGCCAGCAGCTTCGACAGGGGGTCGGGAGAGCAGTTCTTC
TRBD1 . TRBJ1-1 TRBV7-2 CASSLASQGVATEAFF TGTGCCAGCAGCTTAGCGAGCCAGGGGGTAGCGACTGAAGCTTTCTTT
TRBD1 . TRBJ2-2 TRBV5-1 CASAGTGRTGELFF TGCGCCAGTGCCGGGACAGGGAGAACCGGGGAGCTGTTTTTT
TRBD2 . TRBJ2-1 TRBV28 CASSPPLLRLAAHNEQFF TGTGCCAGCAGTCCACCACTCCTTAGACTAGCGGCCCACAATGAGCAGTTCTTC
. once TRBJ1-1 TRBV30 CAWSVSRQVMNTEAFF TGTGCCTGGAGTGTTTCTCGACAGGTCATGAACACTGAAGCTTTCTTT
. . TRBJ2-7 TRBV7-8 CASSLAGGLEQYF TGTGCCAGCAGCTTAGCGGGGGGACTCGAGCAGTACTTC
. . TRBJ2-1 TRBV5-1 CASSLGLQGLSDEQFF TGCGCCAGCAGCTTGGGGTTGCAGGGCCTTTCGGATGAGCAGTTCTTC
TRBD1 . TRBJ1-2 TRBV7-2 CASSFFPGQASNYGYTF TGTGCCAGCAGCTTCTTCCCGGGACAGGCCTCTAACTATGGCTACACCTTC
. . TRBJ1-2 TRBV28 CASRPSGISGGYTF TGTGCCAGCAGACCTTCCGGGATCTCGGGGGGCTACACCTTC
TRBD1 . TRBJ1-3 TRBV27 CASSPTGASRQGNTIYF TGTGCCAGCAGTCCGACAGGGGCTTCTAGGCAAGGAAACACCATATATTTT
. . TRBJ1-5 TRBV3-1/TRBV3-2 CASSQDRDKGNQPQHF TGTGCCAGCAGCCAAGATAGGGACAAGGGCAATCAGCCCCAGCATTTT
. . TRBJ1-6 TRBV9 CASSAKIPGDNSPLHF TGTGCCAGCAGCGCCAAAATCCCGGGTGATAATTCACCCCTCCACTTT
. few TRBJ1-4 TRBV4-2 CASSRRQNDNEKLFF TGTGCCAGCAGCCGTCGACAGAACGATAATGAAAAACTGTTTTTT